Each of the 18 T cell receptor gamma chains below was sequenced from the same sample in a study of gamma delta lymphoproliferative disorders and STAT genes. PBMCs from patients and controls supplied the genomic DNA for sequencing. TCRdb reapplied CATT to the multiplex PCR reads. The table shows 1,300 or so gamma-chain clones, with 12% occurring only once. The sequencing sample was made of blood. Every receptor here comes from a human donor in good health.

This clone is deemed medium-sized. The rearrangement links TRGV8 to TRGJP1. TCRdb supplies no J gene; here it was assigned by aligning the nucleotide sequence to germline. CDR3 length: 14 amino acids. The trim removed 2 bases at V and 8 bases at J, leaving 8 bases unmatched. CDR1 is VENAVY, CDR2 YDSYNSRV, per germline. The CDR3 here is CATWDKGDGWFKIF. The CDR3 region has the DNA TGTGCCACCTGGGATAAAGGAGACGGTTGGTTCAAGATATTT.

This clone qualifies as medium-sized (0.01 to 0.1%). The J gene is TRGJ1 or TRGJ2, the V gene TRGV10. As TCRdb names no J gene, one was assigned here on the basis of a DNA match to germline. TRGV10 is given ORF status, its function remaining uncertain. The CDR3 extends over 12 amino acids. Trimming took 8 bases from V and 2 from J; bases not matched to a gene: 4. In DNA, the CDR3 is TGTGCTGCGTGGGCCCATTATTATAAGAAACTCTTT. Encoded protein: CAAWAHYYKKLF.

This clone is termed medium-sized. V is TRGV3 and J is TRGJ1 or TRGJ2. The J gene, missing from TCRdb, was assigned here through DNA to germline matching. The CDR3 has 13 amino acids. V shed 3 bases, J shed 7 bases, and the junction held 9 bases outside the gene matches. Germline V gene data show CDR1 as VTNTFY and CDR2 as YDVSTARD (reference sequence). This CDR3 is CATWDAICYKKLF. The CDR3 DNA is TGTGCCACCTGGGACGCGATTTGCTATAAGAAACTCTTT.

This clone is categorized as medium-sized (0.01 to 0.1%). The J gene is TRGJ1 or TRGJ2, the V gene TRGV9. TCRdb leaves out the J gene; it was filled in here by matching the DNA to germline. CDR1 is GITISATS, CDR2 ISYDGTV, per germline (reference sequence). This CDR3 spans 13 amino acids. The ends lost 0 bases at V and 6 bases at J; junction bases unmatched: 5. CDR3 nucleotide sequence: TGTGCCTTGTGGGAGGTGTACGGTTATAAGAAACTCTTT. Amino acids: CALWEVYGYKKLF.

In this sample, this clone is medium-sized. The J gene is TRGJP1, the V gene TRGV2. The J gene was not available in TCRdb and was assigned here by matching the DNA to germline segments. The CDR3 is made up of 16 amino acids. The germline CDR1 and CDR2 sequences are EGSNGY and YDSYNSKV. Trimming took 0 bases from V and 0 from J; bases not matched to a gene: 4. The CDR3 protein is CATWDGFNTTGWFKIF. DNA of the CDR3: TGTGCCACCTGGGACGGGTTTAATACCACTGGTTGGTTCAAGATATTT.

By share of the sample, this clone is large. This rearrangement joins TRGV4 to TRGJ1 or TRGJ2. Germline matching of the DNA provided the J gene here, since TCRdb leaves it blank. The CDR3 has 12 residues. Looked up from germline, CDR1 is EGSTGY and CDR2 is YDSYTSSV. V trimming: 4 bases; J trimming: 4 bases; junction bases outside the gene matches: 4. The CDR3 region is CATWEGYYKKLF. The CDR3 coding sequence is TGTGCCACCTGGGAGGGATATTATAAGAAACTCTTT.

This clone ranks as medium-sized. The chain has TRGV3 and TRGJ1 or TRGJ2. Because TCRdb records no J gene, it was assigned here through a match of the DNA to germline. Germline trimming cut 4 bases from V and 5 bases from J; bases unmatched to any gene: 5. Germline assignment: CDR1 VTNTFY and CDR2 YDVSTARD (reference sequence). The CDR3 has 12 amino acids. As DNA, the CDR3 is TGTGCCACCTGGGAAGGGGATTATAAGAAACTCTTT. Residues: CATWEGDYKKLF.

This clone counts as medium-sized (0.01 to 0.1%). The chain links TRGV10 to TRGJ1 or TRGJ2. TCRdb offers no J gene call, so here the DNA was matched to germline to obtain one. TRGV10 is treated as an ORF (open reading frame) with a function not yet certain. The V and J ends lost 8 bases and 3 bases, in that order; junction bases with no gene match: 11. The length of the CDR3 is 14 residues. The CDR3 protein is CAAWDSYFYYKKLF. The CDR3 coding sequence is TGTGCTGCGTGGGATTCCTACTTTTATTATAAGAAACTCTTT.

This clone was counted a single time. Germline and junction disagree at one end, which may indicate a read error. The chain has TRGV8 and TRGJP2. TCRdb leaves out the J gene; it was filled in here by matching the DNA to germline. This CDR3 is built from 9 residues. The germline V gene encodes CDR1 VENAVY and CDR2 YDSYNSRV. This CDR3 reads CSGDWIKTF. CDR3 bases: TGTAGTGGTGATTGGATCAAGACGTTT.

This clone is judged medium-sized. This chain uses TRGV9 with TRGJ1 or TRGJ2. No J gene is reported in TCRdb; it was inferred here by comparing the DNA with germline. The V segment lost 11 bases and the J segment 10 bases; nucleotides outside the gene matches: 14. CDR3 size: 11 residues. Germline-derived CDR1 and CDR2 are GITISATS and ISYDGTV (reference sequence). This CDR3 reads CAWGDFSKKLF. The CDR3 nucleotides are TGTGCCTGGGGGGACTTTTCGAAGAAACTCTTT.

Comments on this clone: One end of the junction is discordant with germline, which a read error may explain. The chain recombines TRGV10 with TRGJP2. The J gene, left out of TCRdb, was set here by checking the DNA against germline. TRGV10 is marked as an open reading frame, function uncertain. The CDR3 runs 16 residues. Here the CDR3 DNA reads TGCGCGGGATTCCCCCGGCACTCTAGTAGTGATTGGATCAAGACGTTT. Translating it yields CAGFPRHSSSDWIKTF.

In this sample, this clone is medium-sized. This chain uses TRGV9 with TRGJ1 or TRGJ2. TCRdb gives no J gene; it was assigned here by matching the DNA to germline. The CDR3 runs 12 residues. V gave up 0 bases and J gave up 6 bases; unmatched junction bases: 2. Per the germline V gene, CDR1 is GITISATS and CDR2 is ISYDGTV (reference sequence). CDR3 loop: CALWEVRYKKLF. The CDR3 coding sequence is TGTGCCTTGTGGGAGGTGCGTTATAAGAAACTCTTT.

As for this clone: The DNA is omitted, as the CDR3 cannot be located on it reliably, and the CDR3 follows TCRdb's listing. CDR3 region: CTTVPAGLGTRAGWFKIF. Called V gene: TRGV11; the J gene was not called. TRGV11 is treated as an ORF (open reading frame) with a function not yet certain. With termini counted, the CDR3 has 18 amino acids.

By its share, this clone is medium-sized. The chain combines TRGV3 with TRGJ1 or TRGJ2. Assignment of the J gene here rests on matching the DNA to germline, because TCRdb gives none. Trimming at V came to 5 bases and at J to 2 bases, leaving 6 bases not matched to a gene. CDR1 is VTNTFY, CDR2 YDVSTARD, per germline (reference sequence). The CDR3 runs to 13 residues. DNA of the CDR3: TGTGCCACCTGGGGAATCTATTATTATAAGAAACTCTTT. Protein sequence: CATWGIYYYKKLF.

This clone was observed a handful of times. The protein that TCRdb holds for this DNA derives from a much larger clone and differs from the translated DNA at residue 9, which likely indicates a read error; the protein shown here is translated from the DNA. V gene TRGV3 was called; the J gene was not. The CDR3 runs 11 residues. Germline V gene lookup returns CDR1 VTNTFY and CDR2 YDVSTARD (reference sequence). The CDR3 DNA follows: TGTGCCACCTGGGACACTCACAAGAACCTCTTT. Residues: CATWDTHKNLF.

This clone is categorized as medium-sized. The chain joins TRGV3 to TRGJ1 or TRGJ2. TCRdb is silent on the J gene; assignment here came from matching the DNA to germline. Germline assignment: CDR1 VTNTFY and CDR2 YDVSTARD (reference sequence). With 3 bases clipped from V and 0 bases from J, the junction kept 8 bases outside the gene matches. The CDR3 extends over 15 amino acids. This chain's CDR3 is CATWDGLRNYYKKLF. The CDR3 DNA is TGTGCCACCTGGGACGGTCTCAGGAATTATTATAAGAAACTCTTT.

By sample share, this clone is medium-sized. The chain couples TRGV9 to TRGJP. No J gene is reported in TCRdb; it was inferred here by comparing the DNA with germline. The length of the CDR3 is 15 residues. V lost 4 bases and J lost 9; bases outside the gene matches: 6. Looked up from germline, CDR1 is GITISATS and CDR2 is ISYDGTV (reference sequence). In DNA, the CDR3 is TGTGCCTTGTGGGAAGGGGGGTTGGGCAAAAAAATCAAGGTATTT. Protein sequence: CALWEGGLGKKIKVF.

This chain joins TRGV8 and TRGJP1. The J gene, left out of TCRdb, was set here by checking the DNA against germline. In germline, CDR1 is VENAVY, CDR2 YDSYNSRV. The CDR3 sequence is 11 residues long. J lost 3 bases, V lost 9 bases, and 1 base had no gene match. Here the CDR3 DNA reads TGTGCCACCCCCACTGGTTGGTTCAAGATATTT. Translated: CATPTGWFKIF.